Listed here are 29 T cell receptor beta chains from one sample, sequenced in a study of shared clonotypes between healthy human individuals. The data were produced by immunoSEQ multiplex PCR, yet TCRdb's version contains in-frame clones alone and is incomplete. Among 2,500,000 or so clones, around 94% were seen once, and the ten largest hold under 0.15%. The sample comprised naive CD4+ T cells sorted from blood. Subset denoted: CD45RA+ positively selected. Receptors originate from a young man in good health.

This chain links TRBV5-4 with TRBJ2-5; no clear D. V lost 4 bases to trimming and J lost 2 bases, with 9 bases between them. The V gene's germline CDR1 is SGHNT and CDR2 YYREEE (reference sequence). This CDR3 contains 13 residues. The CDR3 spells CASSRSRQETQYF. DNA for the CDR3: TGTGCCAGCAGCAGGTCCAGGCAAGAGACCCAGTACTTC. Drawing the rest from reference TRBV5-4 and TRBJ2-5, the complete variable domain is ETGVTQSPTHLIKTRGQQVTLRCSSQSGHNTVSWYQQALGQGPQFIFQYYREEENGRGNFPPRFSGLQFPNYSSELNVNALELDDSALYLCASSRSRQETQYFGPGTRLLVL.

The chain couples TRBV27 to TRBJ1-4, with D maybe TRBD1 (6 bases). The germline CDR1 and CDR2 sequences are MNHEY and SMNVEV (reference sequence). V shed 5 bases and J shed 4 bases, with 14 bases lying between them. This CDR3 comprises 15 residues. The CDR3 loop is CASSPLDSFNEKLFF. DNA for the CDR3: TGTGCCAGCAGTCCGCTGGACAGTTTTAATGAAAAACTGTTTTTT.

This chain links TRBV6-1 with TRBJ2-7; 8 positions match TRBD1. Looked up from germline, CDR1 is MNHNS and CDR2 is SASEGT. The CDR3 runs to 14 residues. V lost 6 bases and J lost 3; bases outside the gene matches: 7. CDR3 sequence: CASRTGQGIYEQYF. CDR3 DNA: TGTGCCAGCAGGACCGGACAGGGAATCTACGAGCAGTACTTC.

The rearrangement joins TRBV4-2 to TRBJ2-3, with 10 bases that match TRBD1. CDR1 and CDR2 from the germline V gene are LGHNA and YNFKEQ. V dropped 4 bases and J dropped 3; count of bases not matched to a gene: 7. There are 16 residues in the CDR3. CDR3 sequence (DNA): TGTGCCAGCAGCCCCGAAGGACAGGGGGGGACAGATACGCAGTATTTT. Translation: CASSPEGQGGTDTQYF.

On this clone: Within the sample, other DNA sequences also encode this same CDR3. The gene calls are TRBV6-5 and TRBJ2-5; no reliable D call. Trimming stripped 0 bases from V and 1 base from J, with 6 bases between. Germline V CDR1 and CDR2: MNHEY, SVGAGI. This CDR3 has 14 amino acids. CDR3 amino acids: CASSYSKSQETQYF. The DNA for the CDR3 is TGTGCCAGCAGTTACTCGAAGTCCCAAGAGACCCAGTACTTC.

J is TRBJ2-7 and V is TRBV28; weak D call: TRBD1 (5 bases). V shed 5 bases and J shed 2 bases, with 19 bases lying between them. The CDR3 totals 16 residues. The germline CDR1 and CDR2 sequences are MDHEN and SYDVKM. The CDR3 protein is CASSPPGQRGTYEQYF. The CDR3 DNA follows: TGTGCCAGCAGTCCACCAGGGCAAAGGGGAACCTACGAGCAGTACTTC.

This clone appeared once. This sample also contains other DNA sequences that code for the same CDR3. The genes are TRBV19 and TRBJ2-7; 8 bases are a match to TRBD1. The junction had 3 bases not matched to a gene; V was cut back by 1 base and J by 4 bases. Germline V lookup: CDR1 LNHDA, CDR2 SQIVND (reference sequence). This CDR3 region has 14 residues. The DNA for the CDR3 is TGTGCCAGTAGTATAGGACAGGGGTCGTACGAGCAGTACTTC. This sequence encodes CASSIGQGSYEQYF.

J is TRBJ1-1 and V is TRBV5-1; no clear D. The V end lost 2 bases, the J end lost 6 bases, and 17 bases lay between the germline ends. CDR3 length equals 15 residues. CDR1 is SGHRS, CDR2 YFSETQ, per germline. CDR3 DNA sequence: TGCGCCAGCAGCTTTCGATCCGAGGTACGCGCTGAAGCTTTCTTT. Translating it yields CASSFRSEVRAEAFF.

The chain couples TRBV6-5 to TRBJ2-2; no clear D. Germline assignment: CDR1 MNHEY and CDR2 SVGAGI. This CDR3 has 14 amino acids. V lost 1 base and J lost 2, with 5 bases in between. The CDR3 protein is CASSYWANTGELFF. DNA for the CDR3: TGTGCCAGCAGTTACTGGGCCAACACCGGGGAGCTGTTTTTT.

V is TRBV30 and J is TRBJ1-5; D may be TRBD1 (5 bases). V lost 1 base and J lost 3, with 10 bases in between. CDR3 size: 14 residues. CDR1 and CDR2 (germline): GTSNPN, SVGIG (reference sequence). CDR3 sequence: CAWSADNYNQPQHF. The DNA of the CDR3 is TGTGCCTGGAGTGCGGACAACTACAATCAGCCCCAGCATTTT.

The V call is TRBV7-2, the J call TRBJ1-3; no clear D gene. Germline-derived CDR1 and CDR2 are SGHTA and FQGNSA. This CDR3 is built from 14 residues. V was clipped by 2 bases and J by 8 bases, with 13 bases between them. CDR3 sequence reads: CASSLTRGMHTIYF. The CDR3, as DNA: TGTGCCAGCAGCTTAACTCGGGGAATGCACACCATATATTTT. Based on the CDR3 plus reference TRBV7-2 and TRBJ1-3, the full variable domain is GAGVSQSPSNKVTEKGKDVELRCDPISGHTALYWYRQSLGQGLEFLIYFQGNSAPDKSGLPSDRFSAERTGGSVSTLTIQRTQQEDSAVYLCASSLTRGMHTIYFGEGSWLTVV.

This chain connects TRBV6-4 to TRBJ1-5; possibly TRBD1 for D (5 bases). Germline CDR1 reads MRHNA; CDR2 reads SNTAGT. The CDR3 runs to 14 residues. Trimming removed 7 bases at V and 1 base at J, with 11 bases between. The CDR3 DNA is TGTGCCAGCAACCTGTCAGGGAGCAATCAGCCCCAGCATTTT. It specifies CASNLSGSNQPQHF.

The rearrangement uses TRBV15 and TRBJ1-3, with TRBD1 as a possible D gene (6 bases). V was pared by 4 bases and J by 2 bases, with 6 bases between. The CDR3 consists of 13 residues. Looked up from germline, CDR1 is LNHNV and CDR2 is YYDKDF (reference sequence). CDR3 coding DNA: TGTGCCACCAGCACAGGGGCTGGAAACACCATATATTTT. Translating it yields CATSTGAGNTIYF.

This clone was seen a single time. The chain combines TRBV11-2 with TRBJ2-3; TRBD1 matches at 9 bases. CDR1 is SGHAT, CDR2 FQNNGV, per germline. V lost 5 bases, J lost 0 bases, and 3 bases stayed unmatched. The CDR3 spans 15 residues. CDR3 protein: CASSRGQGSTDTQYF. The CDR3 region has the DNA TGTGCCAGCAGCAGGGGACAGGGAAGCACAGATACGCAGTATTTT.

The V call is TRBV5-1, the J call TRBJ2-7; no definite D call. CDR3 size: 14 residues. CDR1 and CDR2 from the germline V gene are SGHRS and YFSETQ. Trimming pared 1 base from V and 2 bases from J, leaving 10 bases between. CDR3 DNA: TGCGCCAGCAGCTTGTACAGTCCAGCCTACGAGCAGTACTTC. Translation gives CASSLYSPAYEQYF.

Comments on this clone: The junction and the germline gene differ at one end; a read error may be behind it. This chain uses TRBV6-5 with TRBJ1-1; no clear D gene. CDR3 size: 14 residues. Germline loops: CDR1 MNHEY, CDR2 SVGAGI. The CDR3 is CASSYSMGYTEAFF. The CDR3 nucleotides are TGTGCCAGCAGCTACTCGATGGGGTACACTGAAGCTTTCTTT.

The chain combines TRBV2 with TRBJ1-4, with D uncertain. The CDR3 sequence is 14 residues long. CDR1 is SNHLY, CDR2 FYNNEI, per germline. V was trimmed by 4 bases and J by 5 bases, leaving 11 bases between them. CDR3 bases: TGTGCCAGCAGTGTAGGTAGGAGGAATGAAAAACTGTTTTTT. The encoded protein is CASSVGRRNEKLFF.

This chain links TRBV6-5 with TRBJ2-5; the D call may be TRBD1 or TRBD2 (6 bases each). The CDR3 contains 13 residues. Trimming removed 4 bases at V and 6 bases at J, with 12 bases between. The V gene's germline CDR1 is MNHEY and CDR2 SVGAGI. CDR3 in amino acids: CASSSGGGKTQYF. DNA for the CDR3: TGTGCCAGCAGTTCTGGGGGCGGGAAGACCCAGTACTTC.

The chain links TRBV6-1 to TRBJ1-6; TRBD1 is a possible D gene (5 bases). CDR1 MNHNS and CDR2 SASEGT come from the germline V gene. The CDR3 spans 13 residues. Trimming pared 1 base from V and 9 bases from J, leaving 7 bases between. Here the CDR3 reads CASSEGGPSPLHF. DNA for the CDR3: TGTGCCAGCAGTGAAGGGGGCCCTTCACCCCTCCACTTT.

The V and J genes are TRBV28 and TRBJ2-5; D is perhaps TRBD2 (6 bases). CDR3 length: 15 amino acids. The ends were cut back, 8 bases at V and 1 base at J, with 17 bases in the middle. Germline assignment: CDR1 MDHEN and CDR2 SYDVKM. CDR3 protein: CASHHGRGIQETQYF. The CDR3 DNA sequence: TGTGCCAGCCACCACGGTCGGGGGATCCAAGAGACCCAGTACTTC.

The rearrangement joins TRBV14 to TRBJ2-3; TRBD1 matches 11 bases. V dropped 2 bases and J dropped 3; count of bases not matched to a gene: 4. The CDR3 is 16 residues long. The germline CDR1 and CDR2 sequences are SGHDN and FVKESK. Here the CDR3 reads CASSQRTGGATDTQYF. Here the CDR3 DNA reads TGTGCCAGCAGCCAAAGGACAGGGGGCGCGACAGATACGCAGTATTTT.

The count of this clone is one. This chain connects TRBV4-1 to TRBJ2-1, with 10 nucleotides matching TRBD2. Per the germline V gene, CDR1 is MGHRA and CDR2 is YSYEKL. V shed 6 bases, J shed 0 bases, and the junction held 5 bases outside the gene matches. The CDR3 totals 16 residues. Written as DNA, the CDR3 is TGCGCCAGCAGTACTAGCGGGGCTAGCTCCTACAATGAGCAGTTCTTC. Protein sequence: CASSTSGASSYNEQFF.

This chain connects TRBV9 to TRBJ1-2; no clear D. Trimming shortened V by 0 bases and J by 6 bases, and 12 bases separated the two germline ends. The CDR3 is 14 amino acids. In germline, CDR1 is SGDLS, CDR2 YYNGEE. The CDR3 is CASSVEVGRDGYTF. As DNA, the CDR3 is TGTGCCAGCAGCGTAGAAGTAGGGCGGGATGGCTACACCTTC.

V gene TRBV2 combines with J gene TRBJ2-7, with D possibly being TRBD2 (6 bases). The V gene's germline CDR1 is SNHLY and CDR2 FYNNEI. This CDR3 has 13 residues. The V and J ends lost 6 bases and 3 bases respectively, with 12 bases between them. In DNA, the CDR3 is TGTGCCAGCAGGCGGGACGGGAACTACGAGCAGTACTTC. Translated, it gives CASRRDGNYEQYF.

The chain is built from TRBV7-9 and TRBJ2-1; D is perhaps TRBD2 (5 bases). The V gene's germline CDR1 is SEHNR and CDR2 FQNEAQ (reference sequence). This CDR3 has 13 amino acids. Trimming took 4 bases from V and 3 from J, leaving 7 bases between them. The CDR3 coding sequence is TGTGCCAGCAGCTCCACTAGCTACAATGAGCAGTTCTTC. This sequence encodes CASSSTSYNEQFF. Based on the CDR3 plus reference TRBV7-9 and TRBJ2-1, the full variable domain is DTGVSQNPRHKITKRGQNVTFRCDPISEHNRLYWYRQTLGQGPEFLTYFQNEAQLEKSRLLSDRFSAERPKGSFSTLEIQRTEQGDSAMYLCASSSTSYNEQFFGPGTRLTVL.

The chain employs TRBV19 and TRBJ1-6, with D possibly matching TRBD1 (6 bases). The CDR3 contains 15 residues. Looked up from germline, CDR1 is LNHDA and CDR2 is SQIVND (reference sequence). The V end was cut by 6 bases, the J end by 10 bases, with 19 bases between. The CDR3 is CASRGVGAKSSPLHF. DNA of the CDR3: TGTGCCAGTAGAGGCGTGGGGGCGAAGTCCTCACCCCTCCACTTT.

The chain employs TRBV30 and TRBJ1-6; no clear D. The CDR3 runs 13 residues. Germline-derived CDR1 and CDR2 are GTSNPN and SVGIG (reference sequence). The V and J ends lost 2 bases and 6 bases respectively, with 8 bases between them. CDR3 protein: CAWSPGSNSPLHF. The CDR3 DNA reads as TGTGCCTGGAGTCCCGGGAGTAATTCACCCCTCCACTTT.

Note on this clone: Additional DNA sequences in this sample encode the identical CDR3. J is TRBJ2-7 and V is TRBV7-9; a weak D match, TRBD1 (5 bases). The CDR3 loop spans 14 amino acids. Between the trimmed V and J ends, which lost 5 bases and 2 bases, there was a span of 13 bases. Germline V CDR1 and CDR2: SEHNR, FQNEAQ (reference sequence). CDR3 loop: CASSPQQGPYEQYF. CDR3 bases: TGTGCCAGCAGCCCCCAGCAGGGCCCCTACGAGCAGTACTTC. Complete variable domain (other parts from reference TRBV7-9 and TRBJ2-7): DTGVSQNPRHKITKRGQNVTFRCDPISEHNRLYWYRQTLGQGPEFLTYFQNEAQLEKSRLLSDRFSAERPKGSFSTLEIQRTEQGDSAMYLCASSPQQGPYEQYFGPGTRLTVT.

The rearrangement joins TRBV10-2 to TRBJ2-1; 7 bases fit TRBD2. Trimming at V came to 0 bases and at J to 2 bases, leaving 7 bases not matched to a gene. Germline V CDR1 and CDR2: WSHSY, SAAADI. The CDR3 runs to 17 residues. The CDR3 region has the DNA TGCGCCAGCAGTGAGTCGTTCTACCTAGCGGCCTACAATGAGCAGTTCTTC. It is translated as CASSESFYLAAYNEQFF.